Each of the 8 T cell receptor beta chains below was sequenced from the same sample in a study of Ad26.COV2.S vaccination and SARS-CoV-2 variants. The protocol was immunoSEQ multiplex PCR, while the TCRdb copy is restricted to in-frame clones and leaves out a portion. The sample holds some 350,000 clones, roughly 94% seen once. Sequenced material: peripheral blood, taken after recovery from COVID-19. The receptors originated from a human donor who had recovered from COVID-19.

The rearrangement links TRBV7-3 to TRBJ1-1; D ambiguous. The germline CDR1 and CDR2 sequences are SGHTA and FQGTGA. Trimming pared 5 bases from V and 6 bases from J, leaving 13 bases between. CDR3 size: 13 residues. CDR3 nucleotides: TGTGCCAGCAGCCCCCACCGGGATGCTGAAGCTTTCTTT. Translated, it gives CASSPHRDAEAFF.

The chain links TRBV6-6 to TRBJ2-7, with 7 bases fitting TRBD2. The V and J ends lost 4 bases and 3 bases, in that order; junction bases with no gene match: 3. Germline assignment: CDR1 MNHNY and CDR2 SVGAGI (reference sequence). CDR3 length equals 13 residues. This chain's CDR3 is CASSSQRGYEQYF. CDR3 coding DNA: TGTGCCAGCAGTTCCCAGCGGGGCTACGAGCAGTACTTC.

The chain uses TRBV5-4 and TRBJ2-5; no definite D call. Germline CDR1 and CDR2: SGHNT and YYREEE (reference sequence). Trimming left V 0 bases short and J 2 bases short, with 2 bases between. The CDR3 loop spans 12 amino acids. In nucleotides, the CDR3 is TGTGCCAGCAGCTTGGGGCAAGAGACCCAGTACTTC. This encodes CASSLGQETQYF. The full variable domain, rest sourced from reference TRBV5-4 and TRBJ2-5, is ETGVTQSPTHLIKTRGQQVTLRCSSQSGHNTVSWYQQALGQGPQFIFQYYREEENGRGNFPPRFSGLQFPNYSSELNVNALELDDSALYLCASSLGQETQYFGPGTRLLVL.

The genes are TRBV6-5 and TRBJ1-2; D is undetermined. In germline, CDR1 is MNHEY, CDR2 SVGAGI. This CDR3 comprises 14 residues. With 2 bases removed from V and 8 bases from J, the gap between germline ends came to 15 bases. This CDR3 is CASSYDDLGLGYTF. CDR3 sequence (DNA): TGTGCCAGCAGTTACGACGACCTCGGGTTAGGCTACACCTTC.

This chain uses TRBV5-6 with TRBJ1-1, with D unresolved. CDR3 length equals 13 residues. The V end was cut by 4 bases, the J end by 4 bases, with 11 bases between. The germline gives CDR1 SGHDT, CDR2 YYEEEE. CDR3 nucleotide sequence: TGTGCCAGCAGCCCGGGAGGGCTCACTGAAGCTTTCTTT. Its translation: CASSPGGLTEAFF. Full variable domain (remainder filled in from reference TRBV5-6 and TRBJ1-1): DAGVTQSPTHLIKTRGQQVTLRCSPKSGHDTVSWYQQALGQGPQFIFQYYEEEERQRGNFPDRFSGHQFPNYSSELNVNALLLGDSALYLCASSPGGLTEAFFGQGTRLTVV.

The chain uses TRBV6-5 and TRBJ2-7; 7 bases are a match to TRBD2. The CDR3 spans 16 residues. CDR1 and CDR2 (germline): MNHEY, SVGAGI. The V gene end was trimmed by 2 bases and the J gene end by 4 bases; junction bases not matched to a gene: 11. CDR3 region: CASSYGGVPSFYEQYF. The CDR3 DNA reads TGTGCCAGCAGTTACGGGGGGGTGCCGTCATTTTACGAGCAGTACTTC.

The chain recombines TRBV6-1 with TRBJ1-2; D perhaps matches TRBD1 (6 bases). V dropped 2 bases and J dropped 4 bases, with 20 bases sitting between them. There are 17 residues in the CDR3. Germline V gene data show CDR1 as MNHNS and CDR2 as SASEGT. CDR3 DNA: TGTGCCAGCAGTGAACCACAGGGAAAGGGCGGCATCTATGGCTACACCTTC. Residues: CASSEPQGKGGIYGYTF.

The V call is TRBV19, the J call TRBJ2-1; the match to TRBD1 covers 7 bases. CDR1 and CDR2 from the germline V gene are LNHDA and SQIVND (reference sequence). CDR3 length: 15 residues. V lost 6 bases and J lost 0; bases outside the gene matches: 5. CDR3 protein: CASSTRDSSYNEQFF. CDR3 in DNA: TGTGCCAGTAGCACTCGGGACAGCTCCTACAATGAGCAGTTCTTC.